Detailed here is one TCR beta chain. This sample is drawn from a study of blood T cell repertoires in COVID-19. Sequencing was performed with immunoSEQ multiplex PCR; in TCRdb, only in-frame clones are kept and a portion is missing. The sample includes some 69,000 clones, roughly 80% seen only once; the top ten take 20%. Germline-derived CDR1 and CDR2 are KGHSH and LQKENI. V shed 0 bases and J 7 bases; nucleotides not matched to a gene: 11. The CDR3 totals 18 residues. Sequences were obtained from peripheral blood. The rearrangement uses TRBV18 and TRBJ2-2; 10 nucleotides line up with TRBD2. This sequence was found in a woman between 65 and 79 years old with acute or convalescent COVID-19. The CDR3 bases are TGTGCCAGCTCACCACCGGGGCTAGCGGGAGCCATGAGCGGGGAGCTGTTTTTT. Its translation: CASSPPGLAGAMSGELFF.